This note documents a single T cell receptor beta chain sequence. Many counts were recorded for this clonotype. There is no known antigen for this receptor. No base quality information exists; no much larger clone differs at one position. The time point label of this sample denotes: blood at routine non-recurrence follow-up after resection. TCR sequencing used whole RNA extracted from tumor and nontumor lung tissue, or from cryopreserved PBMC samples, without cell sorting. A patient was chosen for TCR sequencing only when enough RNA was available from at least two tumor regions. This entry comes from a study of spatial heterogeneity in lung cancer (dated by TCRdb to the late 2010s). Study-level background: Donors were 72 patients with early-stage, untreated non-small cell lung cancer from the lung TRACERx cohort. Follow-up PBMC samples were sequenced whenever the samples were available, and the median time to follow-up was 2 to 3 years after resection. Beta-chain transcripts were consistently detected in greater numbers than alpha-chain transcripts, which likely reflected higher beta-chain transcript abundance. In the raw uncorrected reads, each unique combination of TCR and UMI appeared more than ten times on average. In non-small cell lung cancer, the study quantitatively compared TCR alpha and beta repertoires across several tumor regions, matched nontumor lung, and blood. Nonsynonymous mutation counts, determined by whole-exome sequencing of tumor tissue, were related to features of the TCR repertoire. Both alpha and beta chains were TCR-sequenced in samples taken at surgery, namely 220 tumor regions, around 70 matched nontumor lung samples and about 52 PBMC samples. What the research found in general, with its limitations: Comparisons of baseline and follow-up blood repertoires included only 15 or so patients. Confirming at a functional level the hypothesis that regional TCRs recognize regional mutations was considered to require additional single-cell paired TCR alpha and beta sequencing. Ubiquitous expanded tumor TCRs were detected in blood more often at tumor resection than at routine follow-up.

Counted from cysteine to phenylalanine, this CDR3 has 11 amino acids. This entry keeps only the CDR3 DNA: 33 bases, framed from base 1. V and J are truncated by 3 bases and 5 bases respectively, leaving an intervening sequence of 8 bases. Per the germline V gene, SQVTM is the CDR1 and ANQGSEA is the CDR2. Library creation used 5' RACE. Instrument on record: NextSeq 500. In the TCR library protocol, a unique molecular identifier was attached to each TCR cDNA molecule so that PCR and sequencing errors could be corrected. In the source study's methods: Decombinator tools were used for TCR identification, UMI-based error correction and CDR3 extraction. Expanded TCRs were defined as those above a frequency of 2 per 1,000, corresponding to the top 1% of the tumor frequency distribution. Renyi diversity was calculated using the R vegan package after each repertoire was subsampled 100 times to 5,000 TCRs. CDR3 similarity networks were built from amino acid triplet string-kernel similarity, with CDR3s being connected when pairwise similarity was above 0.82. TCRdb redid the processing of the public reads, applying fastp at Q25 and MiXCR, and retained in-frame beta chains. Here each entry gathers all rows of one CDR3 protein and keeps the most common genes and DNA. What appears here as the V and J calls and clone size reflects TCRdb's work, not the paper's. Here the sample has some 120,000 distinct CDR3 sequences; 12% occur a single time. The ten largest clones represent 16% of the sample.

Recombination joined TRBV29-1 with TRBJ2-7, with no confident D gene call. The source material was PBMCs, sampled at follow-up. This receptor was obtained from a male donor with early-stage non-small cell lung cancer. The nucleotide sequence reads as follows: TGCAGCGTTGAGGCTGGAGACGAGCAGTACTTC. Its translation is CSVEAGDEQYF.